The 30 T cell receptor beta chains given below trace back to one sample, sequenced in a study of blood T cell repertoires in COVID-19. The method was immunoSEQ multiplex PCR; TCRdb's version includes in-frame clones alone and lacks a portion of them. The sample holds about 200,000 clones, about nine tenths seen once. Material: peripheral blood. These receptors came from a man aged 18 to 30 with active or convalescent COVID-19.

This clone appeared once. This chain uses TRBV24-1 with TRBJ2-1; the match to TRBD1 covers 9 bases. V dropped 3 bases and J dropped 4; count of bases not matched to a gene: 12. Germline V gene lookup returns CDR1 KGHDR and CDR2 SFDVKD. CDR3 length equals 18 residues. The CDR3 region is CATSDPTLGTGKYNEQFF. The CDR3 nucleotides read TGTGCCACCAGTGATCCTACCCTGGGGACAGGGAAATACAATGAGCAGTTCTTC.

This clone was detected once. The chain employs TRBV7-9 and TRBJ1-1, with 9 bases that match TRBD1. The CDR3 is made up of 17 amino acids. Germline loops: CDR1 SEHNR, CDR2 FQNEAQ (reference sequence). J gave up 1 base and V 4 bases, and 10 bases lay outside the gene matches. CDR3 in DNA: TGTGCCAGCAGCTCATCAATACAGGGGGCTAGGAACACTGAAGCTTTCTTT. Protein sequence: CASSSSIQGARNTEAFF.

This chain links TRBV14 with TRBJ2-5, with 8 nucleotides matching TRBD2. Germline V lookup: CDR1 SGHDN, CDR2 FVKESK. There are 15 residues in the CDR3. Unmatched junction bases numbered 9, after V lost 4 bases and J lost 5 bases. The CDR3 region is CASSLFLAGMETQYF. The CDR3 nucleotides are TGTGCCAGCAGCCTTTTCTTAGCGGGAATGGAGACCCAGTACTTC. Supplemented by reference TRBV14 and TRBJ2-5, the full variable domain reads EAGVTQFPSHSVIEKGQTVTLRCDPISGHDNLYWYRRVMGKEIKFLLHFVKESKQDESGMPNNRFLAERTGGTYSTLKVQPAELEDSGVYFCASSLFLAGMETQYFGPGTRLLVL.

The rearrangement joins TRBV10-3 to TRBJ1-3; TRBD1 is a possible D gene (5 bases). Germline V lookup: CDR1 ENHRY, CDR2 SYGVKD. This CDR3 is 16 amino acids long. V was cut by 0 bases and J by 0 bases, with 9 bases left in between. The CDR3 region is CAISESGGSSGNTIYF. The CDR3, as DNA: TGTGCCATCAGTGAGTCTGGGGGGAGCTCTGGAAACACCATATATTTT.

The chain uses TRBV5-6 and TRBJ1-4; 10 bases align to TRBD1. Trimming cost V 4 bases and J 6 bases; bases outside gene matches: 3. The CDR3 has 14 residues. Germline CDR1 SGHDT, CDR2 YYEEEE. The CDR3 DNA reads as TGTGCCAGCAGCGCCGGGACAGGGGATGAAAAACTGTTTTTT. Translating it yields CASSAGTGDEKLFF.

The J gene is TRBJ1-3, the V gene TRBV24-1; 7 nucleotides agree with TRBD1. The ends lost 4 bases at V and 2 bases at J; junction bases unmatched: 10. CDR3 length: 17 residues. Germline assignment: CDR1 KGHDR and CDR2 SFDVKD. CDR3 bases: TGTGCCACCAGTGAGCGGACAGGTTTTATCGCTGGAAACACCATATATTTT. Translation gives CATSERTGFIAGNTIYF.

The V and J genes are TRBV18 and TRBJ2-7; tentative D call: TRBD1 (6 bases). Germline V gene sequence: CDR1 KGHSH, CDR2 LQKENI. This CDR3 region has 16 residues. The ends were cut back, 3 bases at V and 5 bases at J, with 20 bases in the middle. The CDR3 sequence: CASSPTPPGTIDEQYF. The CDR3 region has the DNA TGTGCCAGCTCACCTACCCCCCCCGGGACAATCGACGAGCAGTACTTC.

The chain joins TRBV6-6 to TRBJ1-2; 8 positions agree with TRBD1. CDR1 MNHNY and CDR2 SVGAGI come from the germline V gene (reference sequence). This CDR3 is built from 16 residues. The junction had 12 bases not matched to a gene; V was cut back by 7 bases and J by 2 bases. The DNA for the CDR3 is TGTGCCAGCACTCCAGGACAGGGCTCATTAAACTATGGCTACACCTTC. Its protein product is CASTPGQGSLNYGYTF.

CDR3 protein: CASGDRPGTDTQYF. DNA for the CDR3: TGCGCCAGCGGCGACAGGCCGGGCACAGATACGCAGTATTTT. This chain joins TRBV5-1 and TRBJ2-3; possibly TRBD1 for D (6 bases). V was pared by 7 bases and J by 1 base, with 13 bases between. CDR1 and CDR2 from the germline V gene are SGHRS and YFSETQ. This CDR3 spans 14 amino acids.

The rearrangement uses TRBV19 and TRBJ1-4, with TRBD1 matching 8 bases. Germline assignment: CDR1 LNHDA and CDR2 SQIVND (reference sequence). Trimming at V came to 6 bases and at J to 8 bases, leaving 5 bases not matched to a gene. The CDR3 length is 13 residues. The chain's CDR3 is CASRRTGTEKLFF. In nucleotides, the CDR3 is TGTGCCAGTAGGCGGACAGGGACCGAAAAACTGTTTTTT. Complete variable domain (other parts from reference TRBV19 and TRBJ1-4): DGGITQSPKYLFRKEGQNVTLSCEQNLNHDAMYWYRQDPGQGLRLIYYSQIVNDFQKGDIAEGYSVSREKKESFPLTVTSAQKNPTAFYLCASRRTGTEKLFFGSGTQLSVL.

The V call is TRBV30, the J call TRBJ1-1; D might be TRBD1 (5 bases). Trimming took off 6 bases at V and 0 bases at J, with 11 bases between the two ends. The CDR3 runs to 13 residues. Germline assignment: CDR1 GTSNPN and CDR2 SVGIG (reference sequence). CDR3: CACGGGLNTEAFF. CDR3 coding DNA: TGTGCCTGCGGGGGAGGGCTGAACACTGAAGCTTTCTTT.

In this sample, this clone turned up once. The rearrangement uses TRBV18 and TRBJ2-7; 12 positions agree with TRBD1. The CDR3 covers 17 residues. Losses at the gene ends were 4 bases for V and 6 bases for J; bases not matched to a gene: 13. Germline V CDR1 and CDR2: KGHSH, LQKENI. CDR3 nucleotide sequence: TGTGCCAGCTCACGGGAGGCGCCGGGACAGGGGGCTGTCGAGCAGTACTTC. Translation: CASSREAPGQGAVEQYF.

V is TRBV6-6 and J is TRBJ2-1; 10 positions match TRBD2. The CDR3 totals 12 residues. CDR1 is MNHNY, CDR2 SVGAGI, per germline (reference sequence). Losses at the gene ends were 5 bases for V and 13 bases for J; bases not matched to a gene: 5. CDR3 protein: CASSQGLAVQFF. The CDR3 nucleotides read TGTGCCAGCAGTCAAGGACTAGCGGTACAGTTCTTC.

The chain is built from TRBV7-2 and TRBJ1-2, with 11 bases that match TRBD1. This CDR3 comprises 15 residues. The ends lost 6 bases at V and 4 bases at J; junction bases unmatched: 7. Germline V gene lookup returns CDR1 SGHTA and CDR2 FQGNSA. CDR3 DNA: TGTGCCAGCAGGCCCGGGACAGGGGGTATCTATGGCTACACCTTC. Its translation is CASRPGTGGIYGYTF.

This clone showed up just once. The chain uses TRBV6-5 and TRBJ1-6; TRBD1 aligns across 9 bases. Germline V gene lookup returns CDR1 MNHEY and CDR2 SVGAGI. The ends lost 7 bases at V and 10 bases at J; junction bases unmatched: 8. This CDR3 spans 14 amino acids. The CDR3 reads CASIMDRGRSPLHF. DNA for the CDR3: TGTGCCAGCATAATGGACAGGGGTAGATCACCCCTCCACTTT.

The chain is built from TRBV18 and TRBJ1-5; TRBD1 agrees at 7 bases. The trim removed 5 bases at V and 0 bases at J, leaving 1 base unmatched. The CDR3 sequence is 14 residues long. In germline, CDR1 is KGHSH, CDR2 LQKENI. The CDR3 region is CASSTGVSNQPQHF. The CDR3 DNA reads TGTGCCAGCTCAACAGGGGTTAGCAATCAGCCCCAGCATTTT.

This chain links TRBV11-2 with TRBJ2-3, with 9 positions matching TRBD2. Germline trimming cut 2 bases from V and 6 bases from J; bases unmatched to any gene: 9. Germline values: CDR1 SGHAT, CDR2 FQNNGV. There are 16 residues in the CDR3. The CDR3 DNA is TGTGCCAGCAGCTTAAGGATTAGCGGGAGTTGGGATACGCAGTATTTT. Protein sequence: CASSLRISGSWDTQYF.

This clone was observed once. The CDR3 DNA reads TGTGCCAGCAGCCCGACCCGAGCGGGAGTATTTATAAATGAGCAGTTCTTC. Amino acid sequence: CASSPTRAGVFINEQFF. The rearrangement links TRBV6-2 or TRBV6-3 to TRBJ2-1, with 8 bases identical to TRBD2. The CDR3 has 17 residues. The junction had 17 bases not matched to a gene; V was cut back by 6 bases and J by 7 bases. In germline, CDR1 is MNHEY, CDR2 SVGEGT.

In DNA, the CDR3 is TGTGCCAGCAGTTTCGCGGCAGATACGCAGTATTTT. Protein: CASSFAADTQYF. The gene calls are TRBV6-6 and TRBJ2-3; D is uncertain. Germline V gene lookup returns CDR1 MNHNY and CDR2 SVGAGI (reference sequence). V shed 4 bases and J shed 4 bases, with 6 bases lying between them. CDR3 size: 12 residues.

This clone has a single count. In nucleotides, the CDR3 is TGTGCCAGCAGTTTACAGGGGGGCTACTACAATGAGCAGTTCTTC. As protein: CASSLQGGYYNEQFF. The chain carries TRBV28 and TRBJ2-1, with D perhaps TRBD1 (7 bases). The CDR3 totals 15 residues. V lost 2 bases and J lost 3, with 11 bases in between. Germline lookup yields CDR1 MDHEN and CDR2 SYDVKM.

The chain carries TRBV7-2 and TRBJ2-1; D is unresolved. The V end was cut by 7 bases, the J end by 0 bases, with 10 bases between. The CDR3 is 14 residues long. Germline V CDR1 and CDR2: SGHTA, FQGNSA. This chain's CDR3 is CASMPESSYNEQFF. Written as DNA, the CDR3 is TGTGCCAGCATGCCGGAGAGCTCCTACAATGAGCAGTTCTTC. The full variable domain, rest sourced from reference TRBV7-2 and TRBJ2-1, is GAGVSQSPSNKVTEKGKDVELRCDPISGHTALYWYRQSLGQGLEFLIYFQGNSAPDKSGLPSDRFSAERTGGSVSTLTIQRTQQEDSAVYLCASMPESSYNEQFFGPGTRLTVL.

This clone was recorded a few times. The chain uses TRBV5-1 and TRBJ2-1; 10 bases line up with TRBD2. Trimming cost V 4 bases and J 4 bases; bases outside gene matches: 5. CDR1 and CDR2 from the germline V gene are SGHRS and YFSETQ. The CDR3 sequence is 15 residues long. The CDR3 protein is CASSAGTSAYNEQFF. DNA of the CDR3: TGCGCCAGCAGCGCGGGGACTAGCGCTTACAATGAGCAGTTCTTC.

The chain is built from TRBV15 and TRBJ1-1, with 9 bases fitting TRBD1. This CDR3 region has 15 residues. The germline V gene encodes CDR1 LNHNV and CDR2 YYDKDF (reference sequence). J gave up 5 bases and V 0 bases, and 4 bases lay outside the gene matches. CDR3 coding DNA: TGTGCCACCAGCAGAGATCTACAGGGGGCGACTGAAGCTTTCTTT. Translating gives CATSRDLQGATEAFF.

The rearrangement uses TRBV7-9 and TRBJ1-5; D not resolved. CDR3 length equals 15 residues. Trimming pared 5 bases from V and 4 bases from J, leaving 15 bases between. CDR1 is SEHNR, CDR2 FQNEAQ, per germline (reference sequence). The CDR3, as DNA: TGTGCCAGCAGCCCGGCAGGCGCAGAAAATCAGCCCCAGCATTTT. Protein sequence: CASSPAGAENQPQHF.

The DNA of the CDR3 is TGTGCTAGTGGTTTGGCCCGACAGTTGAACACTGAAGCTTTCTTT. This codes for CASGLARQLNTEAFF. The chain joins TRBV12-5 to TRBJ1-1; a weak D match, TRBD1 (5 bases). V was shortened by 1 base and J by 0 bases, with 9 bases between the two germline ends. The CDR3 is 15 residues long. CDR1 LGHNT and CDR2 FRNRAP come from the germline V gene.

This clone turned up a few times. This sequence joins TRBV11-2 and TRBJ2-1; TRBD2 matches 11 bases. Losses at the gene ends were 5 bases for V and 0 bases for J; bases not matched to a gene: 6. Germline values: CDR1 SGHAT, CDR2 FQNNGV. The CDR3 has 17 residues. CDR3 sequence reads: CASSPRTSGPSYNEQFF. CDR3 bases: TGTGCCAGCAGCCCCAGGACTAGCGGGCCCTCCTACAATGAGCAGTTCTTC.

V gene TRBV6-5 combines with J gene TRBJ2-1; TRBD2 might be the D (5 bases). In germline, CDR1 is MNHEY, CDR2 SVGAGI. Trimming removed 3 bases at V and 8 bases at J, with 17 bases between. The CDR3 spans 15 residues. The CDR3 spells CASSYSGRTWDEQFF. The CDR3 nucleotides are TGTGCCAGCAGTTATTCGGGGAGAACCTGGGATGAGCAGTTCTTC.

The rearrangement joins TRBV11-2 to TRBJ1-2; possibly TRBD1 for D (5 bases). V shed 0 bases and J shed 4 bases, with 9 bases lying between them. The germline V gene has CDR1 SGHAT and CDR2 FQNNGV. The CDR3 runs to 14 residues. The CDR3 DNA reads as TGTGCCAGCAGCTTAGAAAGGGGCTCCTATGGCTACACCTTC. It translates to CASSLERGSYGYTF.

V and J are TRBV6-5 and TRBJ1-1; 7 bases fit TRBD1. The V gene end was trimmed by 0 bases and the J gene end by 4 bases; junction bases not matched to a gene: 5. This CDR3 contains 15 residues. Per the germline V gene, CDR1 is MNHEY and CDR2 is SVGAGI. The CDR3 protein is CASSYSDSGGTEAFF. CDR3 bases: TGTGCCAGCAGTTACTCGGATTCAGGGGGCACTGAAGCTTTCTTT.

The chain uses TRBV4-3 and TRBJ1-1; 7 bases fit TRBD1. Germline V gene sequence: CDR1 LGHNA, CDR2 YSLEER. V lost 3 bases to trimming and J lost 4 bases; unmatched junction nucleotides: 11. This CDR3 is 16 amino acids long. In DNA form, the CDR3 reads TGCGCCAGCAGCCAGACTTTGACAGGGCTGAGCACTGAAGCTTTCTTT. Translating it yields CASSQTLTGLSTEAFF.